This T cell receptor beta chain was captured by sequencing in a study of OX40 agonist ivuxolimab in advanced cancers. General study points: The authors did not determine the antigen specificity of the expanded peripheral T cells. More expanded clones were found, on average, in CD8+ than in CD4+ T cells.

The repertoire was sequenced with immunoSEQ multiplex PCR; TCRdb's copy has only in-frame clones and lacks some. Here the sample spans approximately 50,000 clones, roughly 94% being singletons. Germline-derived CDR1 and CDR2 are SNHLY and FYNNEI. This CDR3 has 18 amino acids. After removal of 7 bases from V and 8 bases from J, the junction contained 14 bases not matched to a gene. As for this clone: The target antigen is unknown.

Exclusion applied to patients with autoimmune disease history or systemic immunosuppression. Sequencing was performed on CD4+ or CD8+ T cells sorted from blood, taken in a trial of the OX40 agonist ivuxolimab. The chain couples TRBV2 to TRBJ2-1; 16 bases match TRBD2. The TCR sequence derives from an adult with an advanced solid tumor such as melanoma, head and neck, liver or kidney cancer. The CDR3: CASKISGLAGGPWDEQFF. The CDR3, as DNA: TGTGCCAGCAAAATTTCGGGACTAGCGGGAGGGCCTTGGGATGAGCAGTTCTTC.